This T cell receptor (beta chain) came from a study of blood T cell repertoires in COVID-19. In the authors' methods: Estimation of nucleated cell counts was performed using reference gene primer amplification. Sequencing was performed with immunoSEQ multiplex PCR; in TCRdb, only in-frame clones are kept and a portion is missing. V and J calls and clone size are those listed in that table; D and trimming were worked out from the DNA. The sample includes under 200,000 clones, approximately 89% of them seen just once. Residents of about 25 US areas, aged about 18 to 95 years, made up the participants. Which cohort a participant joined came from the clinical history participants gave. Recovery meant two consecutive negative NP/OP PCR tests, professional clearance, or resolved symptoms. Sequencing was performed on PBMCs or T cells enriched from blood (not recorded which). The clonotype comes from a woman under 30 who had recovered from COVID-19.

DNA of the CDR3: TGCGCCAGCCAGGCACACATGAACACTGAAGCTTTCTTT. Amino acid sequence: CASQAHMNTEAFF. The gene calls are TRBV10-1 and TRBJ1-1; no clear D gene. The V gene lost 8 bases and the J gene lost 0 bases, with 10 bases spanning the gap. The CDR3 consists of 13 residues. The germline gives CDR1 WNHNN, CDR2 SYGVQD (reference sequence).